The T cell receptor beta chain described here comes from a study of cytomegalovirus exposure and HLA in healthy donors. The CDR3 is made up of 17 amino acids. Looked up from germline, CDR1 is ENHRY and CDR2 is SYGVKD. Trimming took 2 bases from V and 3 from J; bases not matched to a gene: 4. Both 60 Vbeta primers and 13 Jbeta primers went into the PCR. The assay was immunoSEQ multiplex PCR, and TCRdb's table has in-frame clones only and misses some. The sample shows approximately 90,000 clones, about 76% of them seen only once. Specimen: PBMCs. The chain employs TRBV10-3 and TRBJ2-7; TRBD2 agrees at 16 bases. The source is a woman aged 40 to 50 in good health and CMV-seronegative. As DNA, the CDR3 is TGTGCCATCAGTGAGGGGACTAGCGGGGGGGTCAACTACGAGCAGTACTTC. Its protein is CAISEGTSGGVNYEQYF.